Sequencing of this T cell receptor beta chain was carried out in a study of T cells after yellow fever vaccination. In the study overall: Those fractions that held only low numbers of cells were prepared using the SMART-Seq v4 Ultra Low Input RNA kit.

This clonotype was detected a few times. Its specificity is not known. 5'RACE template switching produced TCR cDNA carrying a universal primer site and UMIs. One entry per CDR3 protein results from TCRdb running MiXCR on the 5' RACE reads. The sample holds about 580,000 distinct CDR3 sequences, 17% seen once. This CDR3 has 13 residues. V lost 2 bases to trimming and J lost 7 bases, with 12 bases between them. Germline V gene lookup returns CDR1 MGHRA and CDR2 YSYEKL. Study-level findings and limits: Clones that expanded after primary vaccination mostly reappeared after the booster (roughly 95% CD4, roughly 90% CD8). Clonotypes appearing in both CD4 and CD8 compartments existed, and their share was small.

The clonotype was recovered from a man aged 18 to 30 who received the YFV17D yellow fever vaccine. This chain uses TRBV4-1 with TRBJ2-7; D gene unclear. Sequencing was performed on PBMCs, taken around 5 days after the first yellow fever vaccination. The CDR3 sequence: CASSQSPGWEQYV. Here the CDR3 DNA reads TGCGCCAGCAGCCAATCCCCCGGGTGGGAGCAGTACGTC.